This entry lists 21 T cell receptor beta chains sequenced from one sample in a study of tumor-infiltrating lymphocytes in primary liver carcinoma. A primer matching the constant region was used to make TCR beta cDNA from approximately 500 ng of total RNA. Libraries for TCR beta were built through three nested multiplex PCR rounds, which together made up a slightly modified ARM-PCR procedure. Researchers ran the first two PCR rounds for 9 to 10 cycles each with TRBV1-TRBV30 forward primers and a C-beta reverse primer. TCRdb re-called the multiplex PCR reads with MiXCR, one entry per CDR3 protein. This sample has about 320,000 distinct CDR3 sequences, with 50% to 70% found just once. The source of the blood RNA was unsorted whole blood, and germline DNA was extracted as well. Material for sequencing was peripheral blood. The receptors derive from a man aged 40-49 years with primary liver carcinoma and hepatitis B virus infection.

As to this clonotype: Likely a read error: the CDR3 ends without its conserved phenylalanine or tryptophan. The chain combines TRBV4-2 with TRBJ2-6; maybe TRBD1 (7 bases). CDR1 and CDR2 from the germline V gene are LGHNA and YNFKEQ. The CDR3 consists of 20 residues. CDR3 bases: TGCGCCAGCAGCCAAGCAAACCGACAGGGACTGGGCTCTGGGGCCAACGTCCTGACTTCC. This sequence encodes CASSQANRQGLGSGANVLTS.

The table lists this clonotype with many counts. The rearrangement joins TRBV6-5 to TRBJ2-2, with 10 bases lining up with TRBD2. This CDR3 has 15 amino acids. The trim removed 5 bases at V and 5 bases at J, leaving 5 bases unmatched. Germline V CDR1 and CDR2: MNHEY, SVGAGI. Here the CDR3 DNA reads TGTGCCAGCAGTGACATGGGACTAGCGACCGGGGAGCTGTTTTTT. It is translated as CASSDMGLATGELFF.

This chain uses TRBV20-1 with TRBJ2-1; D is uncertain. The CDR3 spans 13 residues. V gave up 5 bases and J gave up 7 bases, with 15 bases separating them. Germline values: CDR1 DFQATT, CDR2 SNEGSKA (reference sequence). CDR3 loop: CSAPESSRNEQFF. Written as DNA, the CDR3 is TGCAGTGCTCCTGAGTCCTCGAGGAATGAGCAGTTCTTC.

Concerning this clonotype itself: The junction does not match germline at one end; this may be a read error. The CDR3 DNA reads as TGTGCCAGCAGGGGGACAGGGATTATTCAGCCTCAGCATTTT. This sequence encodes CASRGTGIIQPQHF. The chain recombines TRBV6-5 with TRBJ1-5, with 9 bases lining up with TRBD1. The germline V gene encodes CDR1 MNHEY and CDR2 SVGAGI. This CDR3 region has 14 residues.

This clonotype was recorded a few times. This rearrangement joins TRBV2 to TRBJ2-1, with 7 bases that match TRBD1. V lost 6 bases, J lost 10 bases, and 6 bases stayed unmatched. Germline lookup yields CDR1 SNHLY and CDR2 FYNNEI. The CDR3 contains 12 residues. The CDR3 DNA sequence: TGTGCCAGCAGGCCAACAGGGGACGAGCAGTTCTTC. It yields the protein CASRPTGDEQFF.

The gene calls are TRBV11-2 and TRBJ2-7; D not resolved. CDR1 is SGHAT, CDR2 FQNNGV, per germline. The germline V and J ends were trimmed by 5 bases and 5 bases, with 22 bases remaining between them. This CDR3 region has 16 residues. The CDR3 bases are TGTGCCAGCAGCCTCATAACACATGGAAGGAAGGACGAGCAGTACTTC. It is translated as CASSLITHGRKDEQYF.

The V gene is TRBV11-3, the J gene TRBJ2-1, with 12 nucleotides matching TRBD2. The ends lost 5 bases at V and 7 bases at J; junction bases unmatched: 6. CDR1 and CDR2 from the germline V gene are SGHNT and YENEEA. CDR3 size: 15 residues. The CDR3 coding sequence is TGTGCCAGCAGCATGACTAGCGGGAGTCGGAATGAGCAGTTCTTC. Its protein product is CASSMTSGSRNEQFF.

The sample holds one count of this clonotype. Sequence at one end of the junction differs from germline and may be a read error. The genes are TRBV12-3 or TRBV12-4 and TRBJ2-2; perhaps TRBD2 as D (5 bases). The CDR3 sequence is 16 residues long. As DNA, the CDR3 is TGTGCCAGCAGTTTCGCTGTCCTAACGAACACCGGGGAGCTGGTTTTT. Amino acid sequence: CASSFAVLTNTGELVF.

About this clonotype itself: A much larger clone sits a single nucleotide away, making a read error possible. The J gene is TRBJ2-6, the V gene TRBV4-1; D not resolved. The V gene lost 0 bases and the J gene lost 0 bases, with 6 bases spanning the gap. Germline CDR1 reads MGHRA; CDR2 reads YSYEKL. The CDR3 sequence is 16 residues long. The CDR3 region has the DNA TGCGCCAGCAGCCAAGAATGTGGCTCTGGGGCCAACGTCCTGACTTTC. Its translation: CASSQECGSGANVLTF.

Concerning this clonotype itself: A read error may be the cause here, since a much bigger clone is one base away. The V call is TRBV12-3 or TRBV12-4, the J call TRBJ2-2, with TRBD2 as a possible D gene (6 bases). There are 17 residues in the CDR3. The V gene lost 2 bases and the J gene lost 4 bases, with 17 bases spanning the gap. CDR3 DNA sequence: TGTGCCAGCAGTTTATCGTTATCGGGAGTGATCACCGGGGAGCTGTTTTTT. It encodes CASSLSLSGVITGELFF.

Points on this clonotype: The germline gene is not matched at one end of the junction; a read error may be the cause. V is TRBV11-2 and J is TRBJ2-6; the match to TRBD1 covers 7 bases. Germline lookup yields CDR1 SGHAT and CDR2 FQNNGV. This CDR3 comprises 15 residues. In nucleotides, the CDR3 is TGTACCAGCAGCTTACAGGGGACCGGGGCCAACGTCCTGACTTTC. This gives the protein CTSSLQGTGANVLTF.

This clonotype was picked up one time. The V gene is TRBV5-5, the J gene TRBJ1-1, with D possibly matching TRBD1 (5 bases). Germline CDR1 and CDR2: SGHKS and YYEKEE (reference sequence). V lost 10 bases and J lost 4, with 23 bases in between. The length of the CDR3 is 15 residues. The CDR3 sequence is CADSLLPLPGTEAFF. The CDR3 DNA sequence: TGTGCCGACAGCTTGCTGCCACTGCCGGGCACTGAAGCTTTCTTT.

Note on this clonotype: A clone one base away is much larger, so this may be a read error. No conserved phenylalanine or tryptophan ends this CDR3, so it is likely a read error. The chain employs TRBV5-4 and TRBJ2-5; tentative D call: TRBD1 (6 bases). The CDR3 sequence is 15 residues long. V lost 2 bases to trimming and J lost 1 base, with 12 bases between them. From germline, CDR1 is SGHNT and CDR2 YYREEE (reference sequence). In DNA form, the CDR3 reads TGTGCCAGCAGCTTAGGAGGACAGAGCCAAGAGACCCAGTACTTA. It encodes CASSLGGQSQETQYL.

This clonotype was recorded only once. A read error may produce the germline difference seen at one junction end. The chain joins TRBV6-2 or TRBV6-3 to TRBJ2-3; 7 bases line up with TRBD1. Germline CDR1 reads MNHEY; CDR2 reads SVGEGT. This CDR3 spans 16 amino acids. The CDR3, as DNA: TGTACCAGCAACCCTCGACACACGGCGACAGGGCTTACGCAGTATTTT. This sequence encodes CTSNPRHTATGLTQYF.

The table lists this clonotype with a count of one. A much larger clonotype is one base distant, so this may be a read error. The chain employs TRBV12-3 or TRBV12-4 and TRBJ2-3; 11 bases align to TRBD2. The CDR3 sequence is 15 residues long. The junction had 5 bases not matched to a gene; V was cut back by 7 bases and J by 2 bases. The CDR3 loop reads CASNPLAGDTDTQYF. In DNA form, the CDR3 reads TGTGCCAGCAACCCACTAGCGGGGGACACAGATACGCAGTATTTT.

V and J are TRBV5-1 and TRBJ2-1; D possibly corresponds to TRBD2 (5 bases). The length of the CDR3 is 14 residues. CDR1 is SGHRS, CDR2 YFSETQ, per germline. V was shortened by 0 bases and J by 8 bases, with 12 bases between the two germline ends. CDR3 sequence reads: CASSLVLALDEQFF. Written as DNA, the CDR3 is TGCGCCAGCAGCTTGGTGCTAGCTCTCGATGAGCAGTTCTTC.

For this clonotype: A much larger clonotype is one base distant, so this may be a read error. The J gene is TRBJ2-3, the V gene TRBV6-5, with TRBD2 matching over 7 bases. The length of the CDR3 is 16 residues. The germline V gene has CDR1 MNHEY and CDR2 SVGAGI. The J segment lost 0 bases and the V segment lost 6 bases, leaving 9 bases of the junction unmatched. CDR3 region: CASSLRGGQSTDTQYF. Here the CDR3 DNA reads TGTGCCAGCAGCTTGCGGGGAGGGCAGAGCACAGATACGCAGTATTTT.

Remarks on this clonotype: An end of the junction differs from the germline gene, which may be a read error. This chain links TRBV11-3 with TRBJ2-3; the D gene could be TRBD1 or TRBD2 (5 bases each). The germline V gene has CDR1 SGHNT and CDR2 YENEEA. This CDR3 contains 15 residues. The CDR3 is CASILGVGRTDMQYF. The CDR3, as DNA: TGTGCCAGCATCCTAGGCGTGGGACGCACAGATATGCAGTATTTT.

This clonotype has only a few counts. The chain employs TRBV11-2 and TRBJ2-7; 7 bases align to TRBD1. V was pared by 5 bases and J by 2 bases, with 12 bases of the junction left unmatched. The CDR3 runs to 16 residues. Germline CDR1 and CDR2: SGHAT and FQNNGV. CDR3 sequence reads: CASSNLTGVDAYEQYF. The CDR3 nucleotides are TGTGCCAGCAGCAACCTCACAGGGGTTGACGCCTACGAGCAGTACTTC.

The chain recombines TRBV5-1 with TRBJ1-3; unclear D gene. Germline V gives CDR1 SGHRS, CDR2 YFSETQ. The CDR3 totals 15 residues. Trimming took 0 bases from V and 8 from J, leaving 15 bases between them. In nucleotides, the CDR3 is TGCGCCAGCAGCTTGGAGGGTAGAATATCGGACACCATATATTTT. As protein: CASSLEGRISDTIYF.

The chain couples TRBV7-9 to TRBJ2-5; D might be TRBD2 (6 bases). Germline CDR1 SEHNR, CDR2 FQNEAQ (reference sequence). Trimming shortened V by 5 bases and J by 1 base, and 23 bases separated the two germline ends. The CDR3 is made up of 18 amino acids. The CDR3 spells CASSLYLGGSAVQETQYF. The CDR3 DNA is TGTGCCAGCAGCCTGTACCTTGGGGGGTCGGCTGTCCAAGAGACCCAGTACTTC. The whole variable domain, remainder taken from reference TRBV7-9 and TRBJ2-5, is DTGVSQNPRHKITKRGQNVTFRCDPISEHNRLYWYRQTLGQGPEFLTYFQNEAQLEKSRLLSDRFSAERPKGSFSTLEIQRTEQGDSAMYLCASSLYLGGSAVQETQYFGPGTRLLVL.